Here is one TCR beta chain with its context. The antigen remains unidentified. Profiled with immunoSEQ multiplex PCR; TCRdb holds only in-frame clones, not every one. This sample yields 150,000 to 200,000 clones, of which 85% to 95% are seen a single time; around 0.067% belongs to the top ten. This record comes from a study of shared clonotypes between healthy human individuals. Study findings and constraints: Clonotypes not shared had lower generation probabilities than those common to all four donors.

The CDR3 is 16 residues long. The germline CDR1 and CDR2 sequences are SGHRS and YFSETQ. The V end lost 4 bases, the J end lost 0 bases, and 17 bases lay between the germline ends. The split of CD4+ cells yielded CD45RA+ naive and CD45RA-negative memory subsets. The sequenced sample consisted of naive CD4+ T cells sorted from blood. Described subset: CD45RA+ positively selected. The rearrangement joins TRBV5-1 to TRBJ2-7, with D unresolved. The source is a woman younger than 45 in good health. The CDR3 region has the DNA TGCGCCAGCAGCCACCCGGTTTCCGGGCTCTCCTACGAGCAGTACTTC. Its translation is CASSHPVSGLSYEQYF.